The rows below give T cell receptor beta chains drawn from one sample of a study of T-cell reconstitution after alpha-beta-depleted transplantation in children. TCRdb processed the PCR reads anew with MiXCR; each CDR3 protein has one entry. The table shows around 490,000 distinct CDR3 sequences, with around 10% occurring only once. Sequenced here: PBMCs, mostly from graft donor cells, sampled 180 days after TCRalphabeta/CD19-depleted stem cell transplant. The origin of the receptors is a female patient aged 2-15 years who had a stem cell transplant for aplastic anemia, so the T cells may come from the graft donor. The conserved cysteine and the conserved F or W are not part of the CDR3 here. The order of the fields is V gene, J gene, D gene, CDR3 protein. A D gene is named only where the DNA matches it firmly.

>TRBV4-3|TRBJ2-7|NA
ASSRFPSYEQY
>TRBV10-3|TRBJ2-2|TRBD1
AILGQGNTGELF
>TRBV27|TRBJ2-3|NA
ASSYRRGTDTQY
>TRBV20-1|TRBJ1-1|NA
SARDPQESNTEAF
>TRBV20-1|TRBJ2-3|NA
SARAYRVSTDTQY
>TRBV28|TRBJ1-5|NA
ASRGPTGNQPQH
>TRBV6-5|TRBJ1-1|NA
ASSYLPRGTQNTEAF
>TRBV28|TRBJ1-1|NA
ASNPAGMNTEAF
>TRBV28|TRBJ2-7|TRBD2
ASSSYKLAVSYEQY
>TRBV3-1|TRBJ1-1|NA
ASSPLDTNTEAF
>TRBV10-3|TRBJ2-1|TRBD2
ATLPGLAGRLAHDEQF
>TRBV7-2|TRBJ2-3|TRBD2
ASSSLAGVADTQY
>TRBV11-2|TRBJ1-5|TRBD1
ASSRRQTGDYSNQPQH
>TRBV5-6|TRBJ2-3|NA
ARGAGGFGTDTQY
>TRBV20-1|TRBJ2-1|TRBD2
SARATSGRNEQF
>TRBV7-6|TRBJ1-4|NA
ASSLRVRGEKLF
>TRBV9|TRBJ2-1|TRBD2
ASSVAGGQF
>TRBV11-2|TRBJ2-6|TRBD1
ASSPYRDRASGANVLT
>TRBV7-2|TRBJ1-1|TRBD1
ASSLLDRTEAF
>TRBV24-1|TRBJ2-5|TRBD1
ATSDSGTGRETQY
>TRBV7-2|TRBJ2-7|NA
ASSPSLQGRYEQY
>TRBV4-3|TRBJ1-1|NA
ASSPWSMTGTEAF
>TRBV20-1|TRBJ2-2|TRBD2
SASASGSHTGELF
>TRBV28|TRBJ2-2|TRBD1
ASSLGTGKNTGELF
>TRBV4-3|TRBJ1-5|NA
ASSQSVPRGSQPQH
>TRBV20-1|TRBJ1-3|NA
SAKPGLSSGNTIY
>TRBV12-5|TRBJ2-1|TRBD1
ASGLVPDGQGPYNEQF
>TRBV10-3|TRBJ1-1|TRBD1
AIGQANTEAF
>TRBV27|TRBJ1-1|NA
ASNVGGAGEAF
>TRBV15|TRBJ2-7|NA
ATSNRTLFLYEQY
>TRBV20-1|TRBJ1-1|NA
SASRDGNTEAF
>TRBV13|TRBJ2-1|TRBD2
ASSLEVLAGVGEQF
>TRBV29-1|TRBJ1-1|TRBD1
STMTGAREAF
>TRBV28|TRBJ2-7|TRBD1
ATTQGARYEQY
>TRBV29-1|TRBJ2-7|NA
SVEEGGLDPYEQY
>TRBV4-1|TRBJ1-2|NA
ASSQGPGRQWNYGYT
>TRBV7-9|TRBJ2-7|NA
ASSFNFPSATPYEQY
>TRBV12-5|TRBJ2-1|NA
ASGLDGGYNEQF
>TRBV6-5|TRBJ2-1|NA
ASNRWSRLSSYNEQF
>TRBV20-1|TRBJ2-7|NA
SARDLNEQY
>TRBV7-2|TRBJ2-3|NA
ASSFPDNTQY